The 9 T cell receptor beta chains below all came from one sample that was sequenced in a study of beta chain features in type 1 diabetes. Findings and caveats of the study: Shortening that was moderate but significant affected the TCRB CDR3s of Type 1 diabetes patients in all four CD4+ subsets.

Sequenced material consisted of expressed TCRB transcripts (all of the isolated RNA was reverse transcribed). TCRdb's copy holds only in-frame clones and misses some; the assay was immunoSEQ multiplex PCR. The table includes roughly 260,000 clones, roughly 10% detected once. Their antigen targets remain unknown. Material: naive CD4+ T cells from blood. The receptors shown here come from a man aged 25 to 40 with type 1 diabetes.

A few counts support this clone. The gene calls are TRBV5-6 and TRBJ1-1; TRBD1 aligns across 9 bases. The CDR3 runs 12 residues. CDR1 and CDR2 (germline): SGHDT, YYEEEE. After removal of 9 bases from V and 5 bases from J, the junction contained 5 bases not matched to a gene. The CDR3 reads CATGTGWTEAFF. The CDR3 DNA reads TGTGCCACCGGGACAGGGTGGACTGAAGCTTTCTTT.

This CDR3 reads CASSLTSGGSVSKNIQYF. In DNA form, the CDR3 reads TGTGCCAGCAGCTTGACTAGCGGGGGGTCTGTAAGCAAAAACATTCAGTACTTC. The J gene is TRBJ2-4, the V gene TRBV5-6, with TRBD2 matching 12 bases. In germline, CDR1 is SGHDT, CDR2 YYEEEE. This CDR3 is 18 amino acids long. V lost 1 base, J lost 3 bases, and 8 bases stayed unmatched.

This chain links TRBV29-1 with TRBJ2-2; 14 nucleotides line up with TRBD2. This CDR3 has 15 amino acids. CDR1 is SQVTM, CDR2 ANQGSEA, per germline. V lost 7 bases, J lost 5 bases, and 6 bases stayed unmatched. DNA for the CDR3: TGCAGCGCGGGACTAGCGGGGGCTGGAACCGGGGAGCTGTTTTTT. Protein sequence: CSAGLAGAGTGELFF.

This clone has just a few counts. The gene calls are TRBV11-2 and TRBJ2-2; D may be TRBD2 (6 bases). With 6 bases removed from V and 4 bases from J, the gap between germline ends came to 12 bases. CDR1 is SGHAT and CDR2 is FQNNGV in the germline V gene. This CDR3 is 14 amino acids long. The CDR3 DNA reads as TGTGCCAGCAGGGAGGGATTACTCACCGGGGAGCTGTTTTTT. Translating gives CASREGLLTGELFF.

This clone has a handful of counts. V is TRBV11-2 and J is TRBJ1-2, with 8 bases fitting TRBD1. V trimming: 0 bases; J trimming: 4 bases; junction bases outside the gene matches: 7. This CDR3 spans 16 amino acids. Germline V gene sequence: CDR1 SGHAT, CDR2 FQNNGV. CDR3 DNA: TGTGCCAGCAGCTTAGAACTCAGGGGGCTGAGCTATGGCTACACCTTC. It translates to CASSLELRGLSYGYTF.

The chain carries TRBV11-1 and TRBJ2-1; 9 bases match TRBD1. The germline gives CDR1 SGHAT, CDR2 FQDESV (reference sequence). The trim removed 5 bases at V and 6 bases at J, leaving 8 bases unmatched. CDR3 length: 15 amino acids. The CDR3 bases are TGTGCCAGCAGCCAGGGGGACAGGGTTAGCAATGAGCAGTTCTTC. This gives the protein CASSQGDRVSNEQFF.

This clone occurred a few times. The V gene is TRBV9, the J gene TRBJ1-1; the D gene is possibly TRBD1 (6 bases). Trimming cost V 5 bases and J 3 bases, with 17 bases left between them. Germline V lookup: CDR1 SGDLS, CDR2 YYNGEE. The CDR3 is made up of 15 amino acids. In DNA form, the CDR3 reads TGTGCCAGCAGGAGGGCCGGACAGCTTCACACTGAAGCTTTCTTT. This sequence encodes CASRRAGQLHTEAFF. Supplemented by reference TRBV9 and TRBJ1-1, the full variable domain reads DSGVTQTPKHLITATGQRVTLRCSPRSGDLSVYWYQQSLDQGLQFLIQYYNGEERAKGNILERFSAQQFPDLHSELNLSSLELGDSALYFCASRRAGQLHTEAFFGQGTRLTVV.

The CDR3 DNA reads TGTGCCAGCAGCCTTACCGGGGGGAGCTCTGGGGCCAACGTCCTGACTTTC. Translated, it gives CASSLTGGSSGANVLTF. This chain joins TRBV4-2 and TRBJ2-6; 7 bases fit TRBD2. Germline assignment: CDR1 LGHNA and CDR2 YNFKEQ. Trimming removed 4 bases from V and 0 bases from J; junction bases left unmatched: 6. The CDR3 runs to 17 residues.

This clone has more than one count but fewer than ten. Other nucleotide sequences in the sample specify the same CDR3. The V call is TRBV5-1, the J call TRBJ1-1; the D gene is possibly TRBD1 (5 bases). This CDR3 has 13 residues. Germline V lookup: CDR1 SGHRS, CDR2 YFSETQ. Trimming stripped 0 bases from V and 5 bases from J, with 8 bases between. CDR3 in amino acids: CASSLAGRTEAFF. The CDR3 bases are TGCGCCAGCAGCTTGGCAGGGAGGACTGAAGCTTTCTTT.